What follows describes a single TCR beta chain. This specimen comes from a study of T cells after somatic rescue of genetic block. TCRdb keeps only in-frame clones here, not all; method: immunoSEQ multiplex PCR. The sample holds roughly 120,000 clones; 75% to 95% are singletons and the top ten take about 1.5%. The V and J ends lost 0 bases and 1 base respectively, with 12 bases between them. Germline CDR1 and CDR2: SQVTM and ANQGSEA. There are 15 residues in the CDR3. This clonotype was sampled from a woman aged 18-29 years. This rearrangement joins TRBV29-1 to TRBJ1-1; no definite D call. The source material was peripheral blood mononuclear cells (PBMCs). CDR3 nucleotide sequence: TGCAGCGTTGAAGATTTGGGTTGGGGGAACACTGAAGCTTTCTTT. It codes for CSVEDLGWGNTEAFF.